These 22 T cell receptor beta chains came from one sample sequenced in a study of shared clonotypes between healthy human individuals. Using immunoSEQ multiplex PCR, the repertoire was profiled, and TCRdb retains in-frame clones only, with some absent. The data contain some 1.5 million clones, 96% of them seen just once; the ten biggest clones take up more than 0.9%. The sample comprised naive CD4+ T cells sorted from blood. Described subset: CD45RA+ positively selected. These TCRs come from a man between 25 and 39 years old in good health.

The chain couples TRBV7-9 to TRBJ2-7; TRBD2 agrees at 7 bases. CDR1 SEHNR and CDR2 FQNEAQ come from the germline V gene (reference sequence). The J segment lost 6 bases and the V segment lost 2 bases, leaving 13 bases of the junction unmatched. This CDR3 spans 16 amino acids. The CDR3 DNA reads TGTGCCAGCAGCTTATTAGGGGACGCGGGAGTCTCCGAGCAGTACTTC. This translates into CASSLLGDAGVSEQYF.

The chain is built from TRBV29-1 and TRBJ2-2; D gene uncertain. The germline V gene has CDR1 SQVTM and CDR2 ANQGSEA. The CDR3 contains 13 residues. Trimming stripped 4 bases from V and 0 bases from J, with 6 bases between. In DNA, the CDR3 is TGCAGCGTTGTATGGGCGAACACCGGGGAGCTGTTTTTT. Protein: CSVVWANTGELFF.

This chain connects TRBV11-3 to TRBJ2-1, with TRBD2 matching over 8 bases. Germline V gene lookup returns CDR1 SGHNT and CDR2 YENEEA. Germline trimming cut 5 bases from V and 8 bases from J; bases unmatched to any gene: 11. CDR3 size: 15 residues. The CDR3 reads CASSLIPGTSDEQFF. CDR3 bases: TGTGCCAGCAGCCTCATCCCCGGGACTAGTGATGAGCAGTTCTTC. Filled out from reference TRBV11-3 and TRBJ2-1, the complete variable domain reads EAGVVQSPRYKIIEKKQPVAFWCNPISGHNTLYWYLQNLGQGPELLIRYENEEAVDDSQLPKDRFSAERLKGVDSTLKIQPAELGDSAVYLCASSLIPGTSDEQFFGPGTRLTVL.

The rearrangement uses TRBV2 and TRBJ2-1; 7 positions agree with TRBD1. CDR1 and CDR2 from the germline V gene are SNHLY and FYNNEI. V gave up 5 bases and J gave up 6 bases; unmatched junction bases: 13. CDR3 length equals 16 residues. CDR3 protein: CASSRNRDRNSNEQFF. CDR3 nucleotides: TGTGCCAGCAGTCGAAACCGGGACAGAAACTCCAATGAGCAGTTCTTC.

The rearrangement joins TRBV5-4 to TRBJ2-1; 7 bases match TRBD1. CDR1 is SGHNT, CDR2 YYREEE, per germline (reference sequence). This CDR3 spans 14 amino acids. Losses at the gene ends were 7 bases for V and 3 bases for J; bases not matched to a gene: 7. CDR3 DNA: TGTGCCAGCGTCCGGGACAGCATCTACAATGAGCAGTTCTTC. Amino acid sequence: CASVRDSIYNEQFF.

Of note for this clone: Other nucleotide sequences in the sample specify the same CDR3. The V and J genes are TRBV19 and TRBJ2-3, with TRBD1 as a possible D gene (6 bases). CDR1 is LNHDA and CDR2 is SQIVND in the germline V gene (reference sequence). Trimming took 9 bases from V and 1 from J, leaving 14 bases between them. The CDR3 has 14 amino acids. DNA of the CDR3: TGTGCCAGCAAACAGGGAGTGGGCACAGATACGCAGTATTTT. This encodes CASKQGVGTDTQYF.

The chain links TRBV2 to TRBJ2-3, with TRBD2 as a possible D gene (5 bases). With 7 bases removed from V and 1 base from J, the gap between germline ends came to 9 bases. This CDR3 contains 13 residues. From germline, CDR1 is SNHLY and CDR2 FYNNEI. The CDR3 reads CASKVEGTDTQYF. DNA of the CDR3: TGTGCCAGCAAGGTGGAGGGCACAGATACGCAGTATTTT.

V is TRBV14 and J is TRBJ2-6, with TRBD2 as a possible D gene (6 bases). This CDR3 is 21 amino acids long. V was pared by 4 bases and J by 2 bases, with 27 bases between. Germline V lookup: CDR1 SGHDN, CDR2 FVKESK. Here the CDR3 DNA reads TGTGCCAGCAGCCCCACGGCGGGTAGGGAGGCCCGGATCGCTGGGGCCAACGTCCTGACTTTC. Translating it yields CASSPTAGREARIAGANVLTF.

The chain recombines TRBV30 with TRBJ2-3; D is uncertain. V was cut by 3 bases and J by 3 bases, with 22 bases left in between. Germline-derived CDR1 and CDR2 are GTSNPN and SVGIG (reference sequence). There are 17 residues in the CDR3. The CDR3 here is CAWSARRVSVGTDTQYF. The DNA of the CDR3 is TGTGCCTGGAGCGCACGTAGAGTCAGCGTAGGGACAGATACGCAGTATTTT.

The CDR3 sequence is CASSLAQAGVGQFF. For the CDR3, the DNA is TGCGCCAGCAGCTTGGCCCAAGCGGGAGTGGGGCAGTTCTTC. The rearrangement joins TRBV5-1 to TRBJ2-1, with 8 bases that match TRBD2. Germline CDR1 is SGHRS and CDR2 is YFSETQ. The CDR3 has 14 amino acids. The J segment lost 12 bases and the V segment lost 0 bases, leaving 8 bases of the junction unmatched.

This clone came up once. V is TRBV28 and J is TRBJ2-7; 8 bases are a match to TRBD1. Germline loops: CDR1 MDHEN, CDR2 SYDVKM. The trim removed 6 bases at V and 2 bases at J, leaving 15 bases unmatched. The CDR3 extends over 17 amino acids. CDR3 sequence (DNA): TGTGCCAGCAGCCGCCATACGGGACAGGATACCCCCTACGAGCAGTACTTC. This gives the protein CASSRHTGQDTPYEQYF.

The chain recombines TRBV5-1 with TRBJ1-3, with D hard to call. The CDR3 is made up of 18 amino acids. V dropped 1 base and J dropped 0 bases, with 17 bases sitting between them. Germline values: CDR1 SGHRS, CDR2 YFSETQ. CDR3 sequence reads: CASSLRGESSFSGNTIYF. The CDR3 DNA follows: TGCGCCAGCAGCTTGCGTGGTGAAAGCTCCTTCTCTGGAAACACCATATATTTT.

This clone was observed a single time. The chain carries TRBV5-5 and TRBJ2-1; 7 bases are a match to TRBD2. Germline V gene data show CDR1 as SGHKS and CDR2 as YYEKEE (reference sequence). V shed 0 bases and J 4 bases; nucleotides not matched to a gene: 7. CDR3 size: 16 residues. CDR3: CASSLAPSGAYNEQFF. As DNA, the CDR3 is TGTGCCAGCAGCTTGGCTCCTAGCGGAGCTTACAATGAGCAGTTCTTC.

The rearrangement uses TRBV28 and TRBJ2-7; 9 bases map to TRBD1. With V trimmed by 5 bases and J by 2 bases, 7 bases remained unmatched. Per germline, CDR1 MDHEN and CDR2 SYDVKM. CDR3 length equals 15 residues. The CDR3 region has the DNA TGTGCCAGCAGTATTACCGGGACAGGGACCTACGAGCAGTACTTC. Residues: CASSITGTGTYEQYF.

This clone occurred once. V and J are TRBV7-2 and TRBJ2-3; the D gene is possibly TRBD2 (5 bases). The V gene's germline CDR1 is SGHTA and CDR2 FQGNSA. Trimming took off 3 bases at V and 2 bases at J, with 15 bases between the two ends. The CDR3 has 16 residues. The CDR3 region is CASSFRSGPTTDTQYF. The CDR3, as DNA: TGTGCCAGCAGCTTCCGAAGCGGACCGACCACAGATACGCAGTATTTT. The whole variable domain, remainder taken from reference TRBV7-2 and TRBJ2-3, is GAGVSQSPSNKVTEKGKDVELRCDPISGHTALYWYRQSLGQGLEFLIYFQGNSAPDKSGLPSDRFSAERTGGSVSTLTIQRTQQEDSAVYLCASSFRSGPTTDTQYFGPGTRLTVL.

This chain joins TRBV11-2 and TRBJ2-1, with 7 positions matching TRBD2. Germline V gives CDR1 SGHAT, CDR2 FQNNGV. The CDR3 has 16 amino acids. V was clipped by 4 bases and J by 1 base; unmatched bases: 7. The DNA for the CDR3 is TGTGCCAGCAGCTCCGTCCTAGCGGAGTCCTACAATGAGCAGTTCTTC. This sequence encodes CASSSVLAESYNEQFF.

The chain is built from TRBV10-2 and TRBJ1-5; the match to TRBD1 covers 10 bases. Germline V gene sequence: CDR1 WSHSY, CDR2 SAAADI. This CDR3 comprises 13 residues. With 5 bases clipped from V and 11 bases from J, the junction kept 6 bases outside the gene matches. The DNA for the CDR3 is TGCGCCAGCAGTCGGGACAGGGGTATTTCCCAGCATTTT. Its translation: CASSRDRGISQHF.

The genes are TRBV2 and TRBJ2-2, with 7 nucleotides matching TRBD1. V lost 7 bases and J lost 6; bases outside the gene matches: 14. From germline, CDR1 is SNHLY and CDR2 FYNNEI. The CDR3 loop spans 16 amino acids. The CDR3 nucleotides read TGTGCCAGCACCTATGGACAGGCTCGGTTTCCCGGGGAGCTGTTTTTT. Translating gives CASTYGQARFPGELFF.

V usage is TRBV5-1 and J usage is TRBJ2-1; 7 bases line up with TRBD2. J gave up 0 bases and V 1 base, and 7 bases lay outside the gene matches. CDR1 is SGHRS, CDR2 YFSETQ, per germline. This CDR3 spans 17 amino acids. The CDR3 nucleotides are TGCGCCAGCAGCTTGAGCGGGATCTTAAGCTCCTACAATGAGCAGTTCTTC. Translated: CASSLSGILSSYNEQFF.

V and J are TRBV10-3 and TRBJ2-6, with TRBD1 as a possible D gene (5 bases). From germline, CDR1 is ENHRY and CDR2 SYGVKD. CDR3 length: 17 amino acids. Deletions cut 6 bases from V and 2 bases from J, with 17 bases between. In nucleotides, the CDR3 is TGTGCCATCAGCCCCCCCCTCGACAGAACTGGGGCCAACGTCCTGACTTTC. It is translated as CAISPPLDRTGANVLTF.

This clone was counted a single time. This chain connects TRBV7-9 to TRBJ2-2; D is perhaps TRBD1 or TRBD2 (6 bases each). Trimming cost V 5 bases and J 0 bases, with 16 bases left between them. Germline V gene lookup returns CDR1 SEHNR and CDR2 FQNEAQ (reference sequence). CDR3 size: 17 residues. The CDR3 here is CASSPQGLAANTGELFF. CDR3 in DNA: TGTGCCAGCAGCCCACAGGGACTGGCCGCGAACACCGGGGAGCTGTTTTTT. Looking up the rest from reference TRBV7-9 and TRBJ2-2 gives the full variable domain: DTGVSQNPRHKITKRGQNVTFRCDPISEHNRLYWYRQTLGQGPEFLTYFQNEAQLEKSRLLSDRFSAERPKGSFSTLEIQRTEQGDSAMYLCASSPQGLAANTGELFFGEGSRLTVL.

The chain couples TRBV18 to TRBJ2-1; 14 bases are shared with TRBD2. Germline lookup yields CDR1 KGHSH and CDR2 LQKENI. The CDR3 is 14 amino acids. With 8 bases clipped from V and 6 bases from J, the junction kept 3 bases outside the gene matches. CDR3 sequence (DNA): TGTGCCAGCGCGGGACTAGCGGGAGCCAATGAGCAGTTCTTC. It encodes CASAGLAGANEQFF.